This T cell receptor beta chain was identified during a study of low-dose radiotherapy and immunotherapy resistance in tumors. It was with a constant-region primer and a V-primer adapter that TCRs were amplified over roughly 19 PCR cycles. In TCRdb, the reads were re-called with MiXCR into one record per CDR3 protein. The sample records about 52,000 distinct CDR3 sequences, 33% being singletons. This CDR3 has 16 residues. V dropped 1 base and J dropped 4 bases, with 14 bases sitting between them. CDR1 and CDR2 (germline): SGHTA, FQGNSA. At least ten counts were recorded for this clonotype. Time point meaning: after trial treatment. Documented treatment: LDRT plus nivolumab, ipilimumab, low-dose cyclophosphamide and aspirin (RACIN trial).

The V gene is TRBV7-2, the J gene TRBJ2-1; unclear D gene. The TCR comes from a male donor with rectosigmoid adenocarcinoma. The source was PBMCs, collected after low-dose radiotherapy plus immunotherapy. The CDR3 is CASSLDGSPPYNEQFF. DNA of the CDR3: TGTGCCAGCAGCTTAGACGGCAGCCCTCCTTACAATGAGCAGTTCTTC.